Listed below are T cell receptor beta chains from one sample, sequenced in a study of siplizumab effects on memory and regulatory T cells. Data came from immunoSEQ multiplex PCR; TCRdb stores just in-frame clones and leaves some out. The table shows 90,000 to 140,000 clones, with more than 85% occurring only once. The source material was CD4+ T cells sorted from blood. These receptors were collected from a human donor in good health. Both conserved end residues are trimmed from each CDR3.

ASSPTGTDTQY	TRBV18	TRBJ2-3
AAGTGGTGNTIY	TRBV10-3	TRBJ1-3
ASSRQGALY	TRBV7-2	TRBJ2-7
ASSASIREPRGYT	TRBV4-3	TRBJ1-2
ASSLDGGQGYGYT	TRBV9	TRBJ1-2
AITAGSTDTQY	TRBV10-3	TRBJ2-3
ASSQALQGNQPQH	TRBV4-3	TRBJ1-5
ASSLNRVGFYNEQF	TRBV7-3	TRBJ2-1
AITSGTYEQY	TRBV10-3	TRBJ2-7
ASSPQRWRNTEAF	TRBV2	TRBJ1-1
ASSLAKTGSPLNEQF	TRBV11-1	TRBJ2-1
ASSLGGGETQY	TRBV5-4	TRBJ2-5
ASSQVVGGPPSGYT	TRBV4-1	TRBJ1-2
ASSSRWGQGLNTEAF	TRBV2	TRBJ1-1
ASSPDGAGTGELF	TRBV19	TRBJ2-2
ASSLGDLPYEQY	TRBV5-4	TRBJ2-7
ASSSPDRAIGYT	TRBV9	TRBJ1-2
ASSFFFGTGDNEQF	TRBV5-1	TRBJ2-1
SAYKDGYT	TRBV20-1	TRBJ1-2
ASGHYNEQF	TRBV19	TRBJ2-1
ASSLTPGGTDTQY	TRBV27	TRBJ2-3
ASREPSGGNTIY	TRBV2	TRBJ1-3
ASSLPTGLTYEQY	TRBV5-4	TRBJ2-7
ASSLLRGYGYT	TRBV6-6	TRBJ1-2
ASSLDQGSTEAF	TRBV11-1	TRBJ1-1
ASRNTEAF	TRBV23-1	TRBJ1-1
AWSWLNTEAF	TRBV30	TRBJ1-1
ASSLGLLNEQF	TRBV7-2	TRBJ2-1
ASTNPPMNTEAF	TRBV5-1	TRBJ1-1
ASSYAAGGMVEQF	TRBV6-6	TRBJ2-1
ASSLALGYEQY	TRBV7-8	TRBJ2-7
ASRAGSTDTQY	TRBV19	TRBJ2-3
ASSYGTGILNYGYT	TRBV6-6	TRBJ1-2